This TCR beta chain was obtained from a study of cytomegalovirus exposure and HLA in healthy donors. Study-wide findings and caveats: The study recorded about 150 TCR beta chains that were cytomegalovirus-associated.

A word on this clone: The antigen is undetermined.

Generated by immunoSEQ multiplex PCR, the TCRdb table keeps only in-frame clones and is missing some. The sample has 150,000 to 200,000 clones, approximately 81% seen once; the top ten hold roughly a tenth. The CDR3 sequence is 16 residues long. Germline V gene sequence: CDR1 SGDLS, CDR2 YYNGEE. Trimming took off 0 bases at V and 1 base at J, with 11 bases between the two ends. Material: PBMCs. The chain has TRBV9 and TRBJ2-1; the D gene is possibly TRBD2 (5 bases). The receptor's source is a man younger than 45 in good health and CMV-seropositive. The CDR3 sequence is CASSVVTSSSYNEQFF. The CDR3 DNA reads as TGTGCCAGCAGCGTAGTTACTAGTAGTTCCTACAATGAGCAGTTCTTC.